The rows below give T cell receptor beta chains drawn from one sample of a study of T cell responses to AZD1222 COVID-19 vaccine. Only in-frame clones appear in the TCRdb table, and some are missing; sequencing was by immunoSEQ multiplex PCR. The data hold about 150,000 clones, with around 90% observed a single time. The sequenced sample was peripheral blood, obtained 28 days after the second AZD1222 dose. These receptors originate from an adult who received the AZD1222 COVID-19 vaccine. Each CDR3 is given with its conserved first and last residue. A D gene is named only where the DNA matches it firmly. The size entry is marked missing in some rows and otherwise reads once, few, many or a size class.

>NA|TRBD2|TRBV7-8|TRBJ2-3
CASSSRGTSGSTDTQYF
TGTGCCAGCAGCTCTAGGGGGACTAGCGGCAGCACAGATACGCAGTATTTT
>NA|NA|TRBV12-3/TRBV12-4|TRBJ1-4
CASSLRGEKLFF
TGTGCCAGCAGTTTGCGCGGGGAAAAACTGTTTTTT
>NA|NA|TRBV7-3|TRBJ1-6
CASSLNSAPSSPLHF
TGTGCCAGCAGCTTAAATAGTGCCCCCAGTTCACCCCTCCACTTT
>NA|TRBD1|TRBV10-3|TRBJ1-2
CAISAGTGGVGYTF
TGTGCCATCAGTGCCGGGACAGGGGGCGTTGGCTACACCTTC
>NA|TRBD1|TRBV7-2|TRBJ1-2
CASSLQGQGASSGYTF
TGTGCCAGCAGCCTACAGGGACAGGGGGCATCGTCCGGCTACACCTTC
>NA|NA|TRBV3-1/TRBV3-2|TRBJ2-3
CASSLAFRGTDTQYF
TGTGCCAGCAGCTTAGCGTTCAGGGGCACAGATACGCAGTATTTT
>NA|NA|TRBV5-1|TRBJ2-2
CASSPSGQKPKAGELFF
TGCGCCAGCAGCCCCTCCGGCCAGAAGCCTAAGGCCGGGGAGCTGTTTTTT
>NA|NA|TRBV2|TRBJ2-1
CASRRDHSLSSYNEQFF
TGTGCCAGCAGACGGGACCATTCCCTCAGCTCCTACAATGAGCAGTTCTTC
>NA|NA|TRBV12-5|TRBJ1-6
CASGTGWNSPLHF
TGTGCTAGTGGTACTGGGTGGAATTCACCCCTCCACTTT
>NA|NA|TRBV7-2|TRBJ2-2
CASSLGTIGTNTGELFF
TGTGCCAGCAGCTTAGGAACGATAGGGACGAACACCGGGGAGCTGTTTTTT
>NA|NA|TRBV27|TRBJ1-6
CASSTSFVPSYNSPLHF
TGTGCCAGCAGTACGTCATTTGTCCCAAGCTATAATTCACCCCTCCACTTT
>NA|NA|TRBV24-1|TRBJ2-1
CATSDTTSSALNEQFF
TGTGCCACCAGTGACACGACTAGTTCGGCTTTAAATGAGCAGTTCTTC
>NA|NA|TRBV11-1|TRBJ1-1
CASSFATRVPNTEAFF
TGTGCCAGCAGCTTCGCTACCAGGGTCCCGAACACTGAAGCTTTCTTT
>once|TRBD1|TRBV30|TRBJ1-5
CAWSVTGQGGMKPQHF
TGTGCCTGGAGTGTAACGGGACAGGGGGGAATGAAGCCCCAGCATTTT
>once|NA|TRBV5-1|TRBJ1-6
CASSLSSGVGSPLHF
TGCGCCAGCAGCTTGAGCTCAGGGGTCGGATCACCCCTCCACTTT
>NA|NA|TRBV6-5|TRBJ1-2
CASSYDGYYGYTF
TGTGCCAGCAGTTACGACGGATACTATGGCTACACCTTC
>NA|TRBD1|TRBV3-1/TRBV3-2|TRBJ2-5
CASSRDTDRVRGTQYF
TGTGCCAGCAGCCGTGACACCGACAGGGTCCGGGGGACCCAGTACTTC
>NA|TRBD1|TRBV4-2|TRBJ1-2
CASSPGQHYGYTF
TGTGCCAGCAGCCCGGGACAGCACTATGGCTACACCTTC
>medium-sized|TRBD1|TRBV4-1|TRBJ1-4
CASSQQGAIVGSVDEKLFF
TGCGCCAGCAGCCAACAGGGGGCCATAGTTGGATCGGTGGATGAAAAACTGTTTTTT
>NA|NA|TRBV18|TRBJ2-5
CASSFTYQETQYF
TGTGCCAGCTCATTTACATACCAAGAGACCCAGTACTTC
>NA|TRBD2|TRBV19|TRBJ2-3
CASSTSGSDTQYF
TGTGCCAGTAGTACCAGCGGGAGTGATACGCAGTATTTT
>NA|NA|TRBV7-8|TRBJ2-5
CASSLILGMRETQYF
TGTGCCAGCAGCTTAATTCTGGGGATGCGGGAGACCCAGTACTTC
>NA|NA|TRBV11-2|TRBJ1-2
CASSLDRGNYGYTF
TGTGCCAGCAGCTTAGACAGGGGAAACTATGGCTACACCTTC
>NA|NA|TRBV10-3|TRBJ2-7
CATLSQRGADEQYF
TGTGCCACCCTTAGCCAACGGGGGGCGGACGAGCAGTACTTC
>NA|TRBD1|TRBV12-3/TRBV12-4|TRBJ2-7
CASSYRGGHEQYF
TGTGCCAGCAGTTACAGGGGTGGGCACGAGCAGTACTTC
>NA|NA|TRBV28|TRBJ2-3
CASSLIQGLGADTQYF
TGTGCCAGCAGTTTAATACAGGGTTTGGGCGCAGATACGCAGTATTTT
>once|TRBD1|TRBV20-1|TRBJ1-1
CSAMGGGTAFF
TGCAGTGCCATGGGAGGGGGCACAGCTTTCTTT
>NA|NA|TRBV2|TRBJ2-7
CASSAVRSYEQYF
TGTGCCAGCAGTGCAGTCAGGTCCTACGAGCAGTACTTC
>NA|NA|TRBV6-5|TRBJ2-7
CASSNEDGSREQYF
TGTGCCAGCAGTAACGAGGACGGCTCGAGGGAGCAGTACTTC
>NA|NA|TRBV6-5|TRBJ1-2
CASSYVTGENYGYTF
TGTGCCAGCAGTTATGTGACGGGGGAGAACTATGGCTACACCTTC
>NA|NA|TRBV7-8|TRBJ1-5
CASSLATGGRNQPQHF
TGTGCCAGCAGCTTAGCCACCGGGGGGCGAAATCAGCCCCAGCATTTT
>NA|TRBD1|TRBV19|TRBJ1-1
CASSILSGQGNTEAFF
TGTGCCAGTAGTATTCTTTCGGGACAGGGGAACACTGAAGCTTTCTTT
>NA|TRBD1|TRBV19|TRBJ1-3
CASTTGGTGNTIYF
TGTGCCAGTACCACAGGGGGCACAGGAAACACCATATATTTT
>NA|NA|TRBV28|TRBJ1-2
CASGGRVRGYTF
TGTGCCAGCGGGGGACGGGTGAGAGGCTACACCTTC
>NA|NA|TRBV5-1|TRBJ1-3
CASSLGSGVGRTNTIYF
TGCGCCAGCAGCTTGGGGAGTGGGGTCGGGCGTACGAACACCATATATTTT
>NA|NA|TRBV28|TRBJ1-4
CASSSQTGRERTTNEKLFF
TGTGCCAGCAGTTCCCAGACAGGACGGGAACGAACAACTAATGAAAAACTGTTTTTT
>NA|NA|TRBV30|TRBJ1-2
CAWRGTPSNYGYTF
TGTGCCTGGAGGGGGACCCCTTCAAACTATGGCTACACCTTC
>NA|NA|TRBV7-8|TRBJ1-2
CASSLTGANYGYTF
TGTGCCAGCAGTTTAACAGGAGCTAACTATGGCTACACCTTC
>NA|NA|TRBV28|TRBJ2-3
CATKGGTSTDTQYF
TGTGCCACCAAAGGAGGAACTAGCACAGATACGCAGTATTTT
>NA|NA|TRBV18|TRBJ1-4
CASSPGGEKLFF
TGTGCCAGCTCACCAGGGGGTGAAAAACTGTTTTTT
>NA|NA|TRBV5-4|TRBJ1-4
CASHRDQNEKLFF
TGTGCCAGCCACAGGGACCAAAATGAAAAACTGTTTTTT
>NA|NA|TRBV14|TRBJ1-2
CASSQTIYDGYTF
TGTGCCAGCAGCCAGACAATCTACGACGGCTACACCTTC
>NA|NA|TRBV2|TRBJ2-7
CASTHDGATPYEQYF
TGTGCCAGCACCCACGACGGGGCGACCCCCTACGAGCAGTACTTC
>NA|NA|TRBV6-2/TRBV6-3|TRBJ1-5
CASSYIGQPQHF
TGTGCCAGCAGTTACATTGGTCAGCCCCAGCATTTT
>once|NA|TRBV5-1|TRBJ2-3
CASRGGLHTDTQYF
TGCGCCAGCCGAGGCGGGCTACACACAGATACGCAGTATTTT
>NA|NA|TRBV28|TRBJ1-4
CASGPGSTNEKLFF
TGTGCCAGCGGACCAGGGTCAACTAATGAAAAACTGTTTTTT
>NA|NA|TRBV19|TRBJ1-4
CASTQPTKPNEKLFF
TGTGCCAGTACCCAACCCACCAAACCTAATGAAAAACTGTTTTTT
>NA|NA|TRBV5-1|TRBJ1-1
CASSLAQEGGAFF
TGCGCCAGCAGCTTAGCACAGGAAGGAGGAGCTTTCTTT
>NA|TRBD2|TRBV28|TRBJ2-7
CASRGTTYEQYF
TGTGCCAGCAGGGGGACTACCTACGAGCAGTACTTC
>NA|TRBD1|TRBV7-3|TRBJ2-7
CASSLDRGYEQYF
TGTGCCAGCAGCTTGGACAGGGGGTACGAGCAGTACTTC
>NA|TRBD1|TRBV6-5|TRBJ1-2
CASSYSKGAGGYGYTF
TGTGCCAGCAGTTACTCGAAAGGGGCAGGGGGCTATGGCTACACCTTC
>NA|NA|TRBV28|TRBJ2-7
CASSLSDRLGSYEQYF
TGTGCCAGCAGTTTATCCGACAGGCTGGGGTCCTACGAGCAGTACTTC
>NA|NA|TRBV19|TRBJ2-2
CASRSSNSNTGELFF
TGTGCCAGTAGAAGTTCTAACTCGAACACCGGGGAGCTGTTTTTT
>NA|NA|TRBV7-9|TRBJ1-1
CASSRGTTEAFF
TGTGCCAGCAGCCGGGGGACCACTGAAGCTTTCTTT
>NA|TRBD2|TRBV6-2/TRBV6-3|TRBJ2-3
CASSFRAGGPRNTDTQYF
TGTGCCAGCAGTTTTCGAGCGGGAGGGCCAAGGAACACAGATACGCAGTATTTT
>NA|TRBD1|TRBV7-2|TRBJ2-7
CASSPPNQGAYEQYF
TGTGCCAGCAGCCCCCCCAACCAGGGGGCCTACGAGCAGTACTTC
>NA|NA|TRBV19|TRBJ2-2
CASKGWSALNTGELFF
TGTGCCAGTAAGGGCTGGTCAGCGTTGAACACCGGGGAGCTGTTTTTT